These 21 T cell receptor beta chains were all obtained from the same sample, sequenced in a study of shared clonotypes between healthy human individuals (TCRdb year 2020). Libraries came from the immunoSEQ multiplex PCR assay. TCRdb carries this immuneACCESS record with in-frame sequences only. Its versions omit some clonotypes, under half of them owing to an unresolved V gene in the studies checked, with the rest unexplained. In this sample the table shows more than 550,000 clones, roughly 88% of which occur a single time. The ten largest make up around a third of the sample. The source material was memory CD8+ T cells from PBMCs. Interpreted using the paper, the cell subset or site label stands for: CD45RO+ cells pooled with CCR7-negative TemRA cells. These receptors came from a man between 18 and 29 years old in good health. Some clones in this sample may be carry-over from other donors' samples.

The rearrangement links TRBV5-6 to TRBJ2-1, with TRBD2 as a possible D gene (6 bases). This CDR3 region has 11 residues. Deletions cut 4 bases from V and 9 bases from J, with 8 bases between. Germline V gives CDR1 SGHDT, CDR2 YYEEEE. The CDR3 bases are TGTGCCAGCAGCCAGGAGGGTGAGCAGTTCTTC. It specifies CASSQEGEQFF.

The V call is TRBV28, the J call TRBJ1-2; maybe TRBD1 (6 bases). CDR1 MDHEN and CDR2 SYDVKM come from the germline V gene. The germline V and J ends were trimmed by 8 bases and 5 bases, with 15 bases remaining between them. CDR3 length: 13 residues. The CDR3 nucleotides are TGTGCCAGCCTCCCCCGGACAGCATATGGCTACACCTTC. Protein: CASLPRTAYGYTF.

The V gene is TRBV4-1, the J gene TRBJ2-7; 11 bases match TRBD2. With V trimmed by 4 bases and J by 2 bases, 7 bases remained unmatched. From germline, CDR1 is MGHRA and CDR2 YSYEKL. CDR3 size: 16 residues. CDR3 amino acids: CASSLLTSGTPYEQYF. In DNA form, the CDR3 reads TGCGCCAGCAGCCTGCTGACTAGCGGGACCCCCTACGAGCAGTACTTC.

The V and J genes are TRBV19 and TRBJ2-7; a possible D gene is TRBD1 (7 bases). The CDR3 extends over 16 amino acids. V shed 2 bases and J shed 0 bases, with 14 bases lying between them. Per germline, CDR1 LNHDA and CDR2 SQIVND (reference sequence). CDR3 nucleotide sequence: TGTGCCAGTAGTATATATGCGGGACAGCTCTCCTACGAGCAGTACTTC. Protein: CASSIYAGQLSYEQYF.

V usage is TRBV5-6 and J usage is TRBJ2-1, with 7 bases matching TRBD1. There are 16 residues in the CDR3. V lost 4 bases, J lost 7 bases, and 14 bases stayed unmatched. Germline values: CDR1 SGHDT, CDR2 YYEEEE. The CDR3 DNA follows: TGTGCCAGCAGCCGGGTACTGGAGCAGGGGGTGAATGAGCAGTTCTTC. Its translation: CASSRVLEQGVNEQFF.

The chain couples TRBV2 to TRBJ2-2; 7 bases map to TRBD2. The J segment lost 3 bases and the V segment lost 10 bases, leaving 20 bases of the junction unmatched. CDR1 is SNHLY, CDR2 FYNNEI, per germline. This CDR3 is built from 18 residues. This CDR3 is CAIGRSGTYSFDTGELFF. Here the CDR3 DNA reads TGTGCCATCGGTCGAAGCGGGACCTACTCCTTTGACACCGGGGAGCTGTTTTTT.

The chain is built from TRBV4-1 and TRBJ1-1, with D tentatively TRBD1 (6 bases). Trimming cost V 0 bases and J 1 base, with 9 bases left between them. Germline CDR1 reads MGHRA; CDR2 reads YSYEKL. The CDR3 has 15 amino acids. The CDR3 DNA sequence: TGCGCCAGCAGCCAAGACCCAGGGGAGAACACTGAAGCTTTCTTT. Translating gives CASSQDPGENTEAFF.

A note on this clone: A junction boundary mismatches the germline segment, possibly from a read error. The chain couples TRBV5-6 to TRBJ2-3, with D perhaps TRBD2 (6 bases). Germline V CDR1 and CDR2: SGHDT, YYEEEE. The CDR3 loop spans 13 amino acids. CDR3 protein: CASSLGTTVTQYF. The CDR3 region has the DNA TGTGCCAGCAGCTTGGGGACTACAGTTACGCAGTATTTT.

This clone has a handful of counts. This rearrangement joins TRBV13 to TRBJ2-3; D is possibly TRBD2 (5 bases). CDR1 is PRHDT and CDR2 is FYEKMQ in the germline V gene (reference sequence). This CDR3 is built from 19 residues. Trimming shortened V by 4 bases and J by 0 bases, and 23 bases separated the two germline ends. The CDR3 DNA is TGTGCCAGCAGCTCCCGACTATGGATGGGGTCGACTAGCACAGATACGCAGTATTTT. Protein sequence: CASSSRLWMGSTSTDTQYF.

The chain employs TRBV28 and TRBJ2-3; D may be TRBD1 or TRBD2 (6 bases each). The CDR3 is made up of 15 amino acids. Per the germline V gene, CDR1 is MDHEN and CDR2 is SYDVKM. Trimming stripped 6 bases from V and 2 bases from J, with 15 bases between. The CDR3 protein is CASSSGGPPTDTQYF. The CDR3 coding sequence is TGTGCCAGCAGCTCTGGGGGGCCCCCCACAGATACGCAGTATTTT.

This sequence joins TRBV25-1 and TRBJ2-7; maybe TRBD1 (6 bases). Germline CDR1 reads MGHDK; CDR2 reads SYGVNS. Trimming stripped 6 bases from V and 3 bases from J, with 15 bases between. This CDR3 is built from 14 residues. CDR3 nucleotides: TGTGCCAGCAGCCATACCGGGACACTCTACGAGCAGTACTTC. It specifies CASSHTGTLYEQYF.

The rearrangement uses TRBV13 and TRBJ2-5; D may be TRBD2 (5 bases). This CDR3 comprises 14 residues. Germline V gene data show CDR1 as PRHDT and CDR2 as FYEKMQ (reference sequence). V was pared by 4 bases and J by 13 bases, with 22 bases between. The chain's CDR3 is CASSSTGKSSPRYF. DNA of the CDR3: TGTGCCAGCAGCTCCACCGGGAAGAGCTCCCCCAGGTACTTC.

The chain carries TRBV28 and TRBJ2-1; 7 positions agree with TRBD1. Germline lookup yields CDR1 MDHEN and CDR2 SYDVKM. Trimming removed 5 bases from V and 2 bases from J; junction bases left unmatched: 3. CDR3 size: 14 residues. For the CDR3, the DNA is TGTGCCAGCAGTCGGCAGGGGGCCTACAATGAGCAGTTCTTC. It codes for CASSRQGAYNEQFF.

The chain links TRBV14 to TRBJ1-5, with D perhaps matching TRBD1 (6 bases). Trimming cost V 4 bases and J 5 bases, with 30 bases left between them. Germline CDR1 and CDR2: SGHDN and FVKESK. This CDR3 comprises 20 residues. As DNA, the CDR3 is TGTGCCAGCAGCCTGCTCTCGGTGGCAGGGGAAATGGAAACAGATCAGCCCCAGCATTTT. It is translated as CASSLLSVAGEMETDQPQHF.

This clone was seen a single time. The chain employs TRBV7-2 and TRBJ2-7; no firm D call. The germline V gene encodes CDR1 SGHTA and CDR2 FQGNSA. The CDR3 is 12 amino acids. Trimming took off 3 bases at V and 1 base at J, with 4 bases between the two ends. CDR3 nucleotide sequence: TGTGCCAGCAGCTTTGGATCCTACGAGCAGTACTTC. This gives the protein CASSFGSYEQYF.

The genes are TRBV14 and TRBJ1-1; 7 bases agree with TRBD1. Germline V CDR1 and CDR2: SGHDN, FVKESK. The CDR3 is 15 residues long. Germline trimming cut 1 base from V and 7 bases from J; bases unmatched to any gene: 9. The CDR3 bases are TGTGCCAGCAGCCAAGTCCCAGGGGGAAAGATTGAAGCTTTCTTT. Translating gives CASSQVPGGKIEAFF.

The gene calls are TRBV29-1 and TRBJ2-1, with TRBD2 matching 11 bases. The V segment lost 7 bases and the J segment 0 bases; nucleotides outside the gene matches: 11. The CDR3 sequence is 17 residues long. Germline V CDR1 and CDR2: SQVTM, ANQGSEA. The CDR3 loop is CSASGLADQSSYNEQFF. In DNA, the CDR3 is TGCAGCGCCTCGGGACTAGCGGACCAAAGCTCCTACAATGAGCAGTTCTTC.

This chain joins TRBV5-8 and TRBJ2-2, with 14 positions matching TRBD2. V lost 0 bases, J lost 9 bases, and 10 bases stayed unmatched. This CDR3 has 18 amino acids. The V gene's germline CDR1 is SGHTS and CDR2 YDEGEE. This chain's CDR3 is CASSLETRLAGGPRELFF. CDR3 DNA sequence: TGTGCCAGCAGCTTGGAAACTCGACTAGCGGGAGGGCCCCGGGAGCTGTTTTTT.

The V call is TRBV27, the J call TRBJ1-2; TRBD1 might be the D (5 bases). In germline, CDR1 is MNHEY, CDR2 SMNVEV (reference sequence). This CDR3 is 12 amino acids long. V was trimmed by 6 bases and J by 8 bases, leaving 13 bases between them. In DNA form, the CDR3 reads TGTGCCAGCAGCTTGGCGGGACGCGGCTACACCTTC. This gives the protein CASSLAGRGYTF.

Here the CDR3 DNA reads TGTGCCAGCAGCCCGCCGCCATCTGTTAGTGGAGACGTGGATACGCAGTATTTT. Protein sequence: CASSPPPSVSGDVDTQYF. V and J are TRBV11-2 and TRBJ2-3; D is undetermined. The V end was cut by 5 bases, the J end by 6 bases, with 27 bases between. The CDR3 sequence is 18 residues long. CDR1 and CDR2 from the germline V gene are SGHAT and FQNNGV.

The V call is TRBV19, the J call TRBJ2-7; weak D call: TRBD1 (6 bases). The CDR3 contains 14 residues. Germline CDR1 reads LNHDA; CDR2 reads SQIVND (reference sequence). V gave up 8 bases and J gave up 3 bases, with 17 bases separating them. Here the CDR3 reads CASGGRGADYEQYF. CDR3 sequence (DNA): TGTGCCAGTGGAGGCAGGGGTGCTGACTACGAGCAGTACTTC.